This T cell receptor (beta chain) was recovered during a study of metastatic and nonmetastatic thyroid tumors. Findings of the study overall: Benign nodules were reported to have significantly lower TCR beta diversity than malignant thyroid tumors, in blood and tumor.

TCRdb reprocessed the PCR reads using MiXCR. This table holds about 37,000 clones, approximately 15% found once. In its sample, this clone was seen many times. What it binds is unknown. Before thyroid surgery, none of the patients had received any treatment. The CDR3 spans 17 residues. Trimming removed 4 bases at V and 0 bases at J, with 19 bases between. CDR1 and CDR2 from the germline V gene are SGDLS and YYNGEE. Sequencing input: blood. The origin of this receptor is a female donor with papillary thyroid cancer or a benign thyroid nodule (not recorded which). Some clones in this sample may be carry-over from other donors' samples. This chain connects TRBV9 to TRBJ2-5; no definite D call. The CDR3 region has the DNA TGTGCCAGCAGCCCGGCCGTAGTGGCCGGGTACCAAGAGACCCAGTACTTC. Residues: CASSPAVVAGYQETQYF. The full variable domain, its missing parts supplied by reference TRBV9 and TRBJ2-5, is DSGVTQTPKHLITATGQRVTLRCSPRSGDLSVYWYQQSLDQGLQFLIQYYNGEERAKGNILERFSAQQFPDLHSELNLSSLELGDSALYFCASSPAVVAGYQETQYFGPGTRLLVL.